These 31 T cell receptor beta chains originate from one sample sequenced in a study of regulatory T cells. Study-level findings and limits: Hydrophobic residues at CDR3 positions 6 and 7 were enriched in conventional CD4+ T cells of CD3G-deficient patients.

Primers: 52 TRBV forward and 13 TRBJ reverse. Generated by immunoSEQ multiplex PCR, the TCRdb table keeps only in-frame clones and is missing some. The repertoire consists of tens of thousands of clones, with 75% to 90% occurring once and the leading ten covering 2.4%. No antigen has been identified for these receptors. Sequences were obtained from conventional CD4+ T cells sorted from blood. These TCRs come from a person between 18 and 35 years old with CD3G deficiency.

The V and J genes are TRBV6-1 and TRBJ2-7; 15 nucleotides line up with TRBD2. J gave up 9 bases and V 8 bases, and 11 bases lay outside the gene matches. Germline CDR1 and CDR2: MNHNS and SASEGT. The length of the CDR3 is 15 residues. CDR3 nucleotide sequence: TGTGCCAGCGCACCCGGGACTAGCGGGAGGCCTCGGCAGTACTTC. It translates to CASAPGTSGRPRQYF.

The rearrangement links TRBV19 to TRBJ1-1; D might be TRBD1 (6 bases). The CDR3 length is 13 residues. CDR1 LNHDA and CDR2 SQIVND come from the germline V gene (reference sequence). With 3 bases removed from V and 6 bases from J, the gap between germline ends came to 11 bases. The CDR3 region has the DNA TGTGCCAGTAGTATGGTGGCAGGGGCTGAAGCTTTCTTT. Residues: CASSMVAGAEAFF. Supplemented by reference TRBV19 and TRBJ1-1, the full variable domain reads DGGITQSPKYLFRKEGQNVTLSCEQNLNHDAMYWYRQDPGQGLRLIYYSQIVNDFQKGDIAEGYSVSREKKESFPLTVTSAQKNPTAFYLCASSMVAGAEAFFGQGTRLTVV.

The V call is TRBV5-1, the J call TRBJ1-1; TRBD1 matches 8 bases. Trimming cost V 5 bases and J 5 bases; bases outside gene matches: 11. The germline gives CDR1 SGHRS, CDR2 YFSETQ. CDR3 length: 15 residues. DNA of the CDR3: TGCGCCAGCAGGGGACCTTTGACAGGGGCAACTGAAGCTTTCTTT. Its translation is CASRGPLTGATEAFF.

This clone was observed a single time. Here the CDR3 reads CASSLASLGLDTQYF. In nucleotides, the CDR3 is TGTGCCAGCAGTTTGGCTAGTTTAGGCCTTGATACGCAGTATTTT. The rearrangement joins TRBV28 to TRBJ2-3; D uncertain. CDR3 length: 15 residues. Trimming cost V 3 bases and J 6 bases, with 16 bases left between them. From germline, CDR1 is MDHEN and CDR2 SYDVKM.

V usage is TRBV27 and J usage is TRBJ2-7; D remains ambiguous. The V end lost 6 bases, the J end lost 1 base, and 13 bases lay between the germline ends. The germline V gene has CDR1 MNHEY and CDR2 SMNVEV (reference sequence). This CDR3 spans 14 amino acids. The CDR3, as DNA: TGTGCCAGCAGCCGACACTTGACATCCTACGAGCAGTACTTC. This sequence encodes CASSRHLTSYEQYF.

The chain carries TRBV6-1 and TRBJ1-5, with 7 bases matching TRBD1. Germline lookup yields CDR1 MNHNS and CDR2 SASEGT. CDR3 size: 17 residues. Trimming cost V 1 base and J 4 bases; bases outside gene matches: 10. The CDR3 bases are TGTGCCAGCAGTGAAGAAAGGTCGGGGACAGTGAATCAGCCCCAGCATTTT. Amino acid sequence: CASSEERSGTVNQPQHF.

The chain has TRBV7-9 and TRBJ1-2; D not resolved. V dropped 1 base and J dropped 2 bases, with 8 bases sitting between them. The CDR3 runs 14 residues. Per the germline V gene, CDR1 is SEHNR and CDR2 is FQNEAQ (reference sequence). The DNA for the CDR3 is TGTGCCAGCAGCTTAGGGTTGGCGAACTATGGCTACACCTTC. This codes for CASSLGLANYGYTF.

The CDR3 bases are TGTGCCAGCAGTTTTAATCCGGGAGGCTTACTCTACGAGCAGTACTTC. Translated, it gives CASSFNPGGLLYEQYF. This chain uses TRBV28 with TRBJ2-7, with 7 nucleotides matching TRBD2. CDR1 is MDHEN, CDR2 SYDVKM, per germline. Trimming removed 3 bases from V and 3 bases from J; junction bases left unmatched: 11. The CDR3 covers 16 residues.

This rearrangement joins TRBV6-6 to TRBJ2-3; tentative D call: TRBD2 (5 bases). The germline V gene encodes CDR1 MNHNY and CDR2 SVGAGI (reference sequence). This CDR3 is 11 amino acids long. The V gene lost 5 bases and the J gene lost 6 bases, with 6 bases spanning the gap. As DNA, the CDR3 is TGTGCCAGCAGTCCGGGGGATACGCAGTATTTT. Amino acids: CASSPGDTQYF.

The gene calls are TRBV5-1 and TRBJ2-5; D not resolved. The DNA end is more similar to TRBJ2-7, so the J call may be wrong. CDR1 is SGHRS and CDR2 is YFSETQ in the germline V gene. This CDR3 has 12 residues. CDR3 sequence reads: CASSPMGYEQYF. CDR3 coding DNA: TGCGCCAGCAGTCCCATGGGCTACGAGCAGTACTTC.

The chain couples TRBV6-1 to TRBJ1-1; 9 bases are shared with TRBD1. With V trimmed by 4 bases and J by 1 base, 7 bases remained unmatched. CDR1 is MNHNS and CDR2 is SASEGT in the germline V gene. The length of the CDR3 is 16 residues. The CDR3 loop reads CASSGSGQGWNTEAFF. CDR3 coding DNA: TGTGCCAGCAGTGGGTCGGGACAGGGATGGAACACTGAAGCTTTCTTT.

This clone has more than one count but fewer than ten. The chain has TRBV7-9 and TRBJ2-1; 9 nucleotides line up with TRBD2. The CDR3 is 14 amino acids. The V segment lost 8 bases and the J segment 5 bases; nucleotides outside the gene matches: 7. The germline V gene encodes CDR1 SEHNR and CDR2 FQNEAQ (reference sequence). CDR3 sequence (DNA): TGTGCCAGCGGGACTAGCCGAATAGACAATGAGCAGTTCTTC. Translation: CASGTSRIDNEQFF.

The chain joins TRBV28 to TRBJ1-5; D call uncertain. Germline CDR1 reads MDHEN; CDR2 reads SYDVKM. Trimming stripped 1 base from V and 7 bases from J, with 5 bases between. The CDR3 sequence is 12 residues long. CDR3 region: CASSLSRQPQHF. CDR3 coding DNA: TGTGCCAGCAGTTTATCAAGACAGCCCCAGCATTTT.

The chain recombines TRBV6-5 with TRBJ1-1; the D gene is possibly TRBD1 (6 bases). The V gene's germline CDR1 is MNHEY and CDR2 SVGAGI. The V gene lost 2 bases and the J gene lost 0 bases, with 10 bases spanning the gap. This CDR3 has 15 amino acids. CDR3 DNA sequence: TGTGCCAGCAGTTACATAGGGGGATTGAACACTGAAGCTTTCTTT. Its translation is CASSYIGGLNTEAFF.

The rearrangement joins TRBV28 to TRBJ1-5, with no clear D. Per germline, CDR1 MDHEN and CDR2 SYDVKM. V lost 6 bases and J lost 3, with 9 bases in between. This CDR3 is 13 amino acids long. Written as DNA, the CDR3 is TGTGCCAGCAGGCTACAATTCAATCAGCCCCAGCATTTT. Translation: CASRLQFNQPQHF.

V gene TRBV5-1 combines with J gene TRBJ1-1; no reliable D call. This CDR3 region has 13 residues. Trimming removed 4 bases at V and 4 bases at J, with 11 bases between. Looked up from germline, CDR1 is SGHRS and CDR2 is YFSETQ. This CDR3 is CASSRAVGTEAFF. CDR3 bases: TGCGCCAGCAGCCGGGCCGTGGGCACTGAAGCTTTCTTT.

This clone was observed a handful of times. This rearrangement joins TRBV10-3 to TRBJ1-5; D gene ambiguous. V dropped 6 bases and J dropped 7 bases, with 13 bases sitting between them. This CDR3 comprises 13 residues. In germline, CDR1 is ENHRY, CDR2 SYGVKD. CDR3 in DNA: TGTGCCATCAGCCAAGGTCGGGGACAGCCCCAGCATTTT. This gives the protein CAISQGRGQPQHF.

V is TRBV7-9 and J is TRBJ1-1; D is ambiguous. Germline CDR1 is SEHNR and CDR2 is FQNEAQ (reference sequence). The CDR3 loop spans 14 amino acids. V gave up 3 bases and J gave up 1 base, with 9 bases separating them. The CDR3, as DNA: TGTGCCAGCAGCTTCGGTGCGGGGAACACTGAAGCTTTCTTT. Translating it yields CASSFGAGNTEAFF.

The V call is TRBV19, the J call TRBJ2-6; 12 bases are a match to TRBD2. With 4 bases clipped from V and 2 bases from J, the junction kept 6 bases outside the gene matches. The CDR3 spans 18 residues. CDR1 and CDR2 (germline): LNHDA, SQIVND (reference sequence). CDR3 in DNA: TGTGCCAGTAGTAGGACTAGCGGGATACCTACTGGGGCCAACGTCCTGACTTTC. It codes for CASSRTSGIPTGANVLTF. The full variable domain, completed using reference TRBV19 and TRBJ2-6, is DGGITQSPKYLFRKEGQNVTLSCEQNLNHDAMYWYRQDPGQGLRLIYYSQIVNDFQKGDIAEGYSVSREKKESFPLTVTSAQKNPTAFYLCASSRTSGIPTGANVLTFGAGSRLTVL.

The V and J genes are TRBV27 and TRBJ2-2; 7 nucleotides match TRBD2. Trimming at V came to 5 bases and at J to 4 bases, leaving 13 bases not matched to a gene. CDR3 length equals 17 residues. Germline V gene sequence: CDR1 MNHEY, CDR2 SMNVEV (reference sequence). The CDR3 DNA follows: TGTGCCAGCAGTAAACCCGGGGCAGCGGGACGCACCGGGGAGCTGTTTTTT. It encodes CASSKPGAAGRTGELFF.

The chain links TRBV7-2 to TRBJ2-5; weak D call: TRBD2 (6 bases). The last part of the DNA fits TRBJ2-7 better; the J call may be wrong. The CDR3 length is 14 residues. CDR1 is SGHTA, CDR2 FQGNSA, per germline. CDR3 coding DNA: TGTGCCAGCAGCTTAGCGCTTGGGGGAGGCGAGCAGTACTTC. It translates to CASSLALGGGEQYF.

CDR3 region: CASSLGERYNEQFF. For the CDR3, the DNA is TGCGCCAGCAGCTTAGGGGAGCGTTACAATGAGCAGTTCTTC. This rearrangement joins TRBV5-1 to TRBJ2-1; TRBD1 or TRBD2 may be the D gene (5 bases each). Germline V gene lookup returns CDR1 SGHRS and CDR2 YFSETQ. The ends were cut back, 2 bases at V and 4 bases at J, with 10 bases in the middle. This CDR3 is 14 amino acids long.

J is TRBJ2-7 and V is TRBV6-1; the D gene is possibly TRBD1 (5 bases). Per germline, CDR1 MNHNS and CDR2 SASEGT. Trimming left V 6 bases short and J 3 bases short, with 15 bases between. The CDR3 spans 14 residues. CDR3: CASRGTQVNYEQYF. CDR3 nucleotide sequence: TGTGCCAGCAGAGGAACACAGGTTAACTACGAGCAGTACTTC.

The chain uses TRBV6-5 and TRBJ1-1; perhaps TRBD1 as D (6 bases). The germline V and J ends were trimmed by 8 bases and 1 base, with 14 bases remaining between them. This CDR3 is built from 14 residues. Germline lookup yields CDR1 MNHEY and CDR2 SVGAGI. For the CDR3, the DNA is TGTGCCAGCCGCGATGGGGGGCGGAACACTGAAGCTTTCTTT. Translated, it gives CASRDGGRNTEAFF.

For the CDR3, the DNA is TGTGCCAGCAGTTTTGGGACTTATACAGATACGCAGTATTTT. This sequence encodes CASSFGTYTDTQYF. The J gene is TRBJ2-3, the V gene TRBV28; D perhaps matches TRBD2 (6 bases). Per the germline V gene, CDR1 is MDHEN and CDR2 is SYDVKM. V was trimmed by 3 bases and J by 3 bases, leaving 10 bases between them. The length of the CDR3 is 14 residues.

The chain links TRBV28 to TRBJ2-7; the match to TRBD1 covers 9 bases. Germline V gives CDR1 MDHEN, CDR2 SYDVKM. The junction had 9 bases not matched to a gene; V was cut back by 5 bases and J by 1 base. This CDR3 contains 16 residues. CDR3 DNA sequence: TGTGCCAGCAGTCACACCCCGGGACAGGGTTCCTACGAGCAGTACTTC. Its protein is CASSHTPGQGSYEQYF.

Here the CDR3 DNA reads TGTGCCAGCAGCCCGTCTTACAGGACCAACTATGGCTACACCTTC. This gives the protein CASSPSYRTNYGYTF. This chain joins TRBV28 and TRBJ1-2, with TRBD1 as a possible D gene (5 bases). Germline V lookup: CDR1 MDHEN, CDR2 SYDVKM. The length of the CDR3 is 15 residues. Trimming left V 6 bases short and J 2 bases short, with 16 bases between.

In this sample, this clone turned up once. This sequence joins TRBV7-8 and TRBJ2-3; D not resolved. CDR3 length: 17 residues. V shed 2 bases and J shed 4 bases, with 19 bases lying between them. Germline-derived CDR1 and CDR2 are SGHVS and FQNEAQ. The CDR3 DNA is TGTGCCAGCAGCTTAACTTCTCGGGCCACTCCCCCAGATACGCAGTATTTT. It translates to CASSLTSRATPPDTQYF.

The CDR3 bases are TGCGCCAGCAGCCCTGGGGAGGTTGTATCGACCCAGTACTTC. Its translation is CASSPGEVVSTQYF. The J gene is TRBJ2-5, the V gene TRBV5-1; perhaps TRBD2 as D (6 bases). The CDR3 is 14 amino acids. The germline V and J ends were trimmed by 4 bases and 7 bases, with 17 bases remaining between them. Germline V gives CDR1 SGHRS, CDR2 YFSETQ.

V is TRBV10-3 and J is TRBJ1-1; D not certain. V was cut by 2 bases and J by 6 bases, with 22 bases left in between. Germline V CDR1 and CDR2: ENHRY, SYGVKD. The CDR3 extends over 17 amino acids. CDR3 sequence: CAISEGGGYSLRAEAFF. Here the CDR3 DNA reads TGTGCCATCAGTGAGGGTGGTGGGTACAGCCTCCGGGCTGAAGCTTTCTTT.

This clone has a handful of counts. This chain uses TRBV10-3 with TRBJ2-1; D is ambiguous. Looked up from germline, CDR1 is ENHRY and CDR2 is SYGVKD. This CDR3 is 12 amino acids long. Trimming stripped 8 bases from V and 4 bases from J, with 9 bases between. CDR3: CAISDGYNEQFF. The DNA for the CDR3 is TGTGCCATCTCGGACGGTTACAATGAGCAGTTCTTC.